Here is one T cell receptor beta chain with its context. The protocol was immunoSEQ multiplex PCR, while the TCRdb copy is restricted to in-frame clones and leaves out a portion. The sample lists 800,000 to 1,200,000 clones; 70% to 80% were seen once. Trimming shortened V by 8 bases and J by 4 bases, and 6 bases separated the two germline ends. This CDR3 has 10 amino acids. Germline assignment: CDR1 SQVTM and CDR2 ANQGSEA. These data are taken from a study of shared clonotypes between healthy human individuals. This TCR came from a man aged 18 to 35 in good health. Some clones in this sample may be carry-over from other donors' samples. Sequencing was performed on memory CD4+ T cells from PBMCs. Subset in this sample: CD45RA-negative fraction. The chain employs TRBV29-1 and TRBJ1-5; no definite D call. DNA of the CDR3: TGCAGCCCCTGTAATCAGCCCCAGCATTTT. Protein sequence: CSPCNQPQHF. The whole variable domain, filled in from reference TRBV29-1 and TRBJ1-5, reads SAVISQKPSRDICQRGTSLTIQCQVDSQVTMMFWYRQQPGQSLTLIATANQGSEATYESGFVIDKFPISRPNLTFSTLTVSNMSPEDSSIYLCSPCNQPQHFGDGTRLSIL.